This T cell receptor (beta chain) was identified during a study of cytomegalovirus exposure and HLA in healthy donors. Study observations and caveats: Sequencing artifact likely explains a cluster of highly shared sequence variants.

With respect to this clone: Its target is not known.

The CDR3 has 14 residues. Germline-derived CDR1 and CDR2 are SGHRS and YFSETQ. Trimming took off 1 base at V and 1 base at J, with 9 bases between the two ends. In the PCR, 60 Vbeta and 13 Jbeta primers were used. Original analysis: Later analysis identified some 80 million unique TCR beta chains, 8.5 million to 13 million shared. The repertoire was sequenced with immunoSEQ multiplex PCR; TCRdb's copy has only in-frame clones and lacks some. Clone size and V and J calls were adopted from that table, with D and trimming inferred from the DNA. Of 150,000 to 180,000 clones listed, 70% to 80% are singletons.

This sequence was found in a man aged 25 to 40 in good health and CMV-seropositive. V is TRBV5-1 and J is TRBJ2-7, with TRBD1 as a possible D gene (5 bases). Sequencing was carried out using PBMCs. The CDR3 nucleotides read TGCGCCAGCAGCTTGAATGGACAATCCTACGAGCAGTACTTC. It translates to CASSLNGQSYEQYF.